This TCR beta chain stems from a study of cytomegalovirus exposure and HLA in healthy donors. Whole-study findings and limits: Presence/absence analyses assumed roughly uniform sequencing depth across donors, which may not hold. The records held CMV serostatus as the only immune exposure information.

The PCR was carried out with 60 Vbeta primers and 13 Jbeta primers. Here immunoSEQ multiplex PCR was the method, and the copy in TCRdb shows in-frame clones only, minus some. The sample lists about 78,000 clones; around 70% were seen once. Of note for this clone: The antigen remains undetermined.

The receptor was derived from a woman in her forties in good health and CMV-seropositive. Sequenced material: PBMCs.

CDR3 sequence: CATSRDQVARNTIYF. CDR3 nucleotides: TGTGCCACCAGCAGAGATCAGGTGGCCAGAAACACCATATATTTT. The chain is built from TRBV15 and TRBJ1-3; D is undetermined. In germline, CDR1 is LNHNV, CDR2 YYDKDF (reference sequence). The V end lost 0 bases, the J end lost 5 bases, and 11 bases lay between the germline ends. This CDR3 is 15 amino acids long. The whole variable domain, filled in from reference TRBV15 and TRBJ1-3, reads DAMVIQNPRYQVTQFGKPVTLSCSQTLNHNVMYWYQQKSSQAPKLLFHYYDKDFNNEADTPDNFQSRRPNTSFCFLDIRSPGLGDTAMYLCATSRDQVARNTIYFGEGSWLTVV.